This record concerns one TCR beta chain sequence. Its antigen is unknown. Germline V gives CDR1 SQVTM, CDR2 ANQGSEA. The CDR3 has 15 amino acids. V lost 0 bases, J lost 7 bases, and 16 bases lay in between. Treatment: some 20 received Ad26.COV2.S at low or high dose, single or two shots; 5 received placebo; per-sample allocation not given. Sampling occurred on day 63 after the first vaccine or placebo injection. This sample was included in a study of Ad26.COV2.S vaccination and SARS-CoV-2 variants. Looking at the study overall: Once or twice, 56 days apart, Ad26.COV2.S was delivered intramuscularly.

The table came from immunoSEQ multiplex PCR; TCRdb's copy has only in-frame clones and leaves some out. The sample includes approximately 300,000 clones, about 82% of them seen just once. The study, taken as a whole, reports: For non-spike TCRs, breadth in vaccine recipients resembled that in placebo recipients. Vaccine recipients posted higher spike-specific TCR breadth than their placebo counterparts.

The receptor was isolated from a person between 18 and 65 years old who received the Ad26.COV2.S COVID-19 vaccine or a placebo. This specimen was peripheral blood, taken in a trial of Ad26.COV2.S vaccine versus placebo. The rearrangement joins TRBV29-1 to TRBJ2-1; possibly TRBD1 or TRBD2 for D (5 bases each). The CDR3 loop is CSVEDGDAWGNEQFF. In DNA, the CDR3 is TGCAGCGTTGAAGATGGGGACGCCTGGGGGAATGAGCAGTTCTTC.